This TCR beta chain was sequenced during a study of T cell repertoires in aging, cancer and after chemotherapy. Study information: Patients with glioblastoma brain tumors were sampled before and after temozolomide-based therapy.

In germline, CDR1 is MNHEY, CDR2 SVGEGT. The CDR3 covers 13 residues. The germline V and J ends were trimmed by 5 bases and 7 bases, with 14 bases remaining between them. Overall study findings and caveats: Healthy donors lost TCR diversity with age mainly through richness, cancer patients through richness and evenness.

Of note for this clonotype: Antigen specificity is unknown.

TCR beta rearrangements were amplified from peripheral blood genomic DNA. Rearranged V-D-J TRB sequences were amplified with a mixed TRB-A/B primer pool. Via MiXCR, TCRdb re-called the multiplex PCR reads, giving one row per CDR3 protein. This sample has roughly 2,300 distinct CDR3 sequences; about 25% occur once, and the top ten carry 25% to 35%. V usage is TRBV6-2 or TRBV6-3 and J usage is TRBJ1-1; the D is unclear. The sequenced sample consisted of blood. The clonotype was recovered from a human donor with a solid tumor. DNA of the CDR3: TGTGCCAGCAGTCCCAGAGACCCCCTTGAAGCTTTCTTT. The encoded protein is CASSPRDPLEAFF.